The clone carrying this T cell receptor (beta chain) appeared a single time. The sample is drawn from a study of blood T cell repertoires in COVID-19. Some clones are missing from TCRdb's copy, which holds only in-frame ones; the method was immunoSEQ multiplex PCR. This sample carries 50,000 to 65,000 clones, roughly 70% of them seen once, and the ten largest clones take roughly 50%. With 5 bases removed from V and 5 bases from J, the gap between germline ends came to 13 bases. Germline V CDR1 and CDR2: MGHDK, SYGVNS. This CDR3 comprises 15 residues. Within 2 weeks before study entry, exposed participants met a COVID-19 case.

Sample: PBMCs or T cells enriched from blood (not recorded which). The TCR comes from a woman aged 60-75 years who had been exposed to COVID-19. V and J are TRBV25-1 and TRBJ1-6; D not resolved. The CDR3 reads CASSPMKGDNSPLHF. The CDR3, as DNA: TGTGCCAGCAGTCCCATGAAGGGAGATAATTCACCCCTCCACTTT.